This T cell receptor (beta chain) comes out of a study of cytomegalovirus exposure and HLA in healthy donors. This CDR3 contains 13 residues. Trimming shortened V by 1 base and J by 5 bases, and 8 bases separated the two germline ends. Germline V gene lookup returns CDR1 KGHSH and CDR2 LQKENI. PCR was performed using 60 Vbeta and 13 Jbeta primers. Repertoires were generated with immunoSEQ multiplex PCR, while TCRdb's copy carries only in-frame clones and drops some. The sample consists of about 120,000 clones, approximately 80% of them appearing once. As for this clone: Antigen unknown.

General study findings and limits: Previous analysis showed most TCR beta V segments were productive about 90% or about 30% of the time. Per published reports, the classifier diagnosed cytomegalovirus status with high specificity and sensitivity. V segments that were indistinguishable, TRBV6-2 and TRBV6-3 among them, were omitted from analysis.

This clonotype was obtained from a man aged 25-40 years in good health and CMV-seropositive. Sequencing was done on a sample of PBMCs. The genes are TRBV18 and TRBJ2-5; D call uncertain. Written as DNA, the CDR3 is TGTGCCAGCTCACCACTTAATTCGGAGACCCAGTACTTC. Translation gives CASSPLNSETQYF.